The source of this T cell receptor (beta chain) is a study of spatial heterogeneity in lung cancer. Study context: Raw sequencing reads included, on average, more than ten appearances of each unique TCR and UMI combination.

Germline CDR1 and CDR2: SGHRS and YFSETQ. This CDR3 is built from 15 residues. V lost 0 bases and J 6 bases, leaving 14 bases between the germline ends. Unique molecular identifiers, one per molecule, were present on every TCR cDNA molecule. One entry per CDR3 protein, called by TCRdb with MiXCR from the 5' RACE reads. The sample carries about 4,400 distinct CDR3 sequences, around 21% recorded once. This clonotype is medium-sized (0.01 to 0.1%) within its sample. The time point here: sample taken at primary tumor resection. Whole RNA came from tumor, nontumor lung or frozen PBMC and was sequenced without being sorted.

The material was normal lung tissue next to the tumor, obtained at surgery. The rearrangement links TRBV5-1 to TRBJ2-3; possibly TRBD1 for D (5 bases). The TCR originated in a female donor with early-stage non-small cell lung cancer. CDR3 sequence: CASSLEGKGLDTQYF. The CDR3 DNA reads TGCGCCAGCAGCTTGGAGGGGAAGGGGTTGGATACGCAGTATTTT.